These T cell receptor beta chains were read from a single sample in a study of cytomegalovirus exposure and HLA in healthy donors. Produced via immunoSEQ multiplex PCR; TCRdb's table is partial and in-frame only. The sample lists 200,000 or so clones, 82% occurring once. Sequencing used PBMCs. The receptor source for this set is a woman aged 18-29 years in good health and CMV-seronegative. CDR3s include the opening cysteine and the closing phenylalanine or tryptophan. A D gene is named only where the DNA matches it firmly. A clone size is listed for some rows: how often the clone was seen (once, few, many), or a class if it is expanded.

cdr3_nt: TGTGCCAGCAGAGTCTCCGACCTTAGCGGGAGTCAGACCCAGTACTTC; cdr3_aa: CASRVSDLSGSQTQYF; v_call: TRBV28; d_call: TRBD2; j_call: TRBJ2-5; clone_size: .
cdr3_nt: TGTGCCAGCAGCTCTCGGGGGGTGAACACTGAAGCTTTCTTT; cdr3_aa: CASSSRGVNTEAFF; v_call: TRBV11-3; d_call: .; j_call: TRBJ1-1; clone_size: .
cdr3_nt: TGTGCCAGCAGCCCTACAGGCTCGAACACCGGGGAGCTGTTTTTT; cdr3_aa: CASSPTGSNTGELFF; v_call: TRBV7-3; d_call: .; j_call: TRBJ2-2; clone_size: .
cdr3_nt: TGTGCCAGCAACTTTGCAACTAATGAAAAACTGTTTTTT; cdr3_aa: CASNFATNEKLFF; v_call: TRBV25-1; d_call: .; j_call: TRBJ1-4; clone_size: .
cdr3_nt: TGTGCCAGCAGCTCTTTCCCAAGGGGGGAGGGCGATGAGCAGTTCTTC; cdr3_aa: CASSSFPRGEGDEQFF; v_call: TRBV5-4; d_call: .; j_call: TRBJ2-1; clone_size: once
cdr3_nt: TGTGCCACCAGCGGGTATGGACTAGTTCAGTACTTC; cdr3_aa: CATSGYGLVQYF; v_call: TRBV15; d_call: TRBD2; j_call: TRBJ2-7; clone_size: .
cdr3_nt: TGTGCCAGCAGCGAGGTCGGGACAGGGGTTTCTGGCTACACCTTC; cdr3_aa: CASSEVGTGVSGYTF; v_call: TRBV5-6; d_call: TRBD1; j_call: TRBJ1-2; clone_size: few
cdr3_nt: TGTGCCAGCATCACCGGACTAGCTCTACCCTTCAATGAGCAGTTCTTC; cdr3_aa: CASITGLALPFNEQFF; v_call: TRBV6-6; d_call: TRBD2; j_call: TRBJ2-1; clone_size: few
cdr3_nt: TGCGCCAGCAGCCAACTAGATATGGGTTTTGCCAATGAGCTGTTTTTT; cdr3_aa: CASSQLDMGFANELFF; v_call: TRBV4-1; d_call: .; j_call: TRBJ2-2; clone_size: .
cdr3_nt: TGTGCCATCAGACCGGGACTAGCAGCGAACACCGGGGAGCTGTTTTTT; cdr3_aa: CAIRPGLAANTGELFF; v_call: TRBV10-3; d_call: TRBD2; j_call: TRBJ2-2; clone_size: .
cdr3_nt: TGTGCCAGCTCACTAGCGGGAGAGGATGAGCAGTTCTTC; cdr3_aa: CASSLAGEDEQFF; v_call: TRBV18; d_call: TRBD2; j_call: TRBJ2-1; clone_size: .
cdr3_nt: TGTGCCAGCTCACCGGAACAGGTCAATCAGCCCCAGCATTTT; cdr3_aa: CASSPEQVNQPQHF; v_call: TRBV18; d_call: .; j_call: TRBJ1-5; clone_size: .
cdr3_nt: TGTGCCAGCAGCCAGGTCGGCGGGAGTCAGATCAATGAGCAGTTCTTC; cdr3_aa: CASSQVGGSQINEQFF; v_call: TRBV4-2; d_call: TRBD2; j_call: TRBJ2-1; clone_size: .
cdr3_nt: TGTGCCAGCAGCGAGAACCCAGGGTGGGGTGAAGCTTTCTTT; cdr3_aa: CASSENPGWGEAFF; v_call: TRBV9; d_call: .; j_call: TRBJ1-1; clone_size: few
cdr3_nt: TGTGCCAGCAGTTACCTACAGGGGAACACTGAAGCTTTCTTT; cdr3_aa: CASSYLQGNTEAFF; v_call: TRBV7-6; d_call: .; j_call: TRBJ1-1; clone_size: once
cdr3_nt: TGTGCCAGCAGCTTAGGAGGCCTACAAGAGACCCAGTACTTC; cdr3_aa: CASSLGGLQETQYF; v_call: TRBV11-1; d_call: .; j_call: TRBJ2-5; clone_size: .
cdr3_nt: TGTGCCAGCACAAACAGGGGATGGACCGGGGAGCTGTTTTTT; cdr3_aa: CASTNRGWTGELFF; v_call: TRBV9; d_call: TRBD1; j_call: TRBJ2-2; clone_size: .
cdr3_nt: TGTGCCAGCACCGGACAGGGGAGATACACCGGGGAGCTGTTTTTT; cdr3_aa: CASTGQGRYTGELFF; v_call: TRBV6-5; d_call: TRBD1; j_call: TRBJ2-2; clone_size: .
cdr3_nt: TGTGCCAGCAGCTCGCTGACTAGCGGTCCAGGATTGAACACCGGGGAGCTGTTTTTT; cdr3_aa: CASSSLTSGPGLNTGELFF; v_call: TRBV7-2; d_call: TRBD2; j_call: TRBJ2-2; clone_size: once
cdr3_nt: TGTGCCAGCCAGGCAGGGGGTAGGACTGAAGCTTTCTTT; cdr3_aa: CASQAGGRTEAFF; v_call: TRBV28; d_call: TRBD1; j_call: TRBJ1-1; clone_size: once
cdr3_nt: TGTGCCAGCAGCGGGGTTAGCTACGAGCAGTACTTC; cdr3_aa: CASSGVSYEQYF; v_call: TRBV2; d_call: .; j_call: TRBJ2-7; clone_size: .
cdr3_nt: TGTGCCAGCAGTGCGGGAGTTCGCGAGCAGTACTTC; cdr3_aa: CASSAGVREQYF; v_call: TRBV2; d_call: .; j_call: TRBJ2-7; clone_size: .
cdr3_nt: TGTGCCAGCAGCCCCGGGACTAGCGGTGAGACCCAGTACTTC; cdr3_aa: CASSPGTSGETQYF; v_call: TRBV7-2; d_call: TRBD2; j_call: TRBJ2-5; clone_size: .
cdr3_nt: TGTGCCAGCAAAGAGGGTTACGGCCTATCAAGATACGAGCAGTACTTC; cdr3_aa: CASKEGYGLSRYEQYF; v_call: TRBV2; d_call: .; j_call: TRBJ2-7; clone_size: .
cdr3_nt: TGTGCCAGCAGCTTAGGTCCAGCCGGGGAGCTGTTTTTT; cdr3_aa: CASSLGPAGELFF; v_call: TRBV7-8; d_call: .; j_call: TRBJ2-2; clone_size: .
cdr3_nt: TGTGCCAGCAGTCGTTCGACAGGGGCCTATGAGCAGTTCTTC; cdr3_aa: CASSRSTGAYEQFF; v_call: TRBV28; d_call: TRBD1; j_call: TRBJ2-1; clone_size: .
cdr3_nt: TGTGCCAGCAGCTCCGGGACTAGCGACTACAATGAGCAGTTCTTC; cdr3_aa: CASSSGTSDYNEQFF; v_call: TRBV6-5; d_call: TRBD2; j_call: TRBJ2-1; clone_size: .
cdr3_nt: TGTGCCAGCAGTTACTGGGGACTAGCATCCTACAATGAGCAGTTCTTC; cdr3_aa: CASSYWGLASYNEQFF; v_call: TRBV6-5; d_call: TRBD2; j_call: TRBJ2-1; clone_size: .
cdr3_nt: TGCGCCAGCAGCCCTCTAGGGGACAGGGCGACTATGAACACTGAAGCTTTCTTT; cdr3_aa: CASSPLGDRATMNTEAFF; v_call: TRBV5-1; d_call: TRBD1; j_call: TRBJ1-1; clone_size: .
cdr3_nt: TGTGCCAGCAGCTCGACAGTTAACTATGCCTACACCTTC; cdr3_aa: CASSSTVNYAYTF; v_call: TRBV7-9; d_call: .; j_call: TRBJ1-2; clone_size: .
cdr3_nt: TGTGCCAGCTACAAGAAAGGGAGGGGTGCTACCTACGAGCAGTACTTC; cdr3_aa: CASYKKGRGATYEQYF; v_call: TRBV28; d_call: TRBD2; j_call: TRBJ2-7; clone_size: .
cdr3_nt: TGTGCCATCAGTGAGTCGGAGAGCCAGCCCCAGCATTTT; cdr3_aa: CAISESESQPQHF; v_call: TRBV10-3; d_call: .; j_call: TRBJ1-5; clone_size: .
cdr3_nt: TGTGCCTGGACCATCCCGGGTCAGCCCCAGCATTTT; cdr3_aa: CAWTIPGQPQHF; v_call: TRBV30; d_call: .; j_call: TRBJ1-5; clone_size: .
cdr3_nt: TGTGCCACCGCATTCCGGGACAAGGGGCCCCAGCATTTT; cdr3_aa: CATAFRDKGPQHF; v_call: TRBV6-5; d_call: .; j_call: TRBJ1-5; clone_size: .
cdr3_nt: TGTGCCAGCATTTCTGGGACTAGCTTGGAGACCCAGTACTTC; cdr3_aa: CASISGTSLETQYF; v_call: TRBV7-9; d_call: TRBD2; j_call: TRBJ2-5; clone_size: .
cdr3_nt: TGTGCCAGCAGCGCGGGACGGGAAGATGGCTACACCTTC; cdr3_aa: CASSAGREDGYTF; v_call: TRBV11-2; d_call: .; j_call: TRBJ1-2; clone_size: .
cdr3_nt: TGTGCCAGCAGTTTATCGCCTCTTACGGGGATTAGCACAGATACGCAGTATTTT; cdr3_aa: CASSLSPLTGISTDTQYF; v_call: TRBV28; d_call: .; j_call: TRBJ2-3; clone_size: .
cdr3_nt: TGTGCCAGCAGCCATGTCAAGGGGGATACCGGGGAGCTGTTTTTT; cdr3_aa: CASSHVKGDTGELFF; v_call: TRBV4-2; d_call: .; j_call: TRBJ2-2; clone_size: few